The entry below gives a single TCR beta chain sequence along with its context. Its cognate antigen is unknown. The data belong to a study of shared clonotypes between healthy human individuals. Whole-study results and caveats: The rarefaction results pointed to incomplete sorted-subset sequencing despite large depth.

The germline V gene encodes CDR1 PRHDT and CDR2 FYEKMQ (reference sequence). The germline V and J ends were trimmed by 4 bases and 0 bases, with 10 bases remaining between them. This CDR3 is 14 amino acids long. Terminally differentiated effector memory CD45RA+ cells were excluded by CCR7 positive selection of CD45RO-negative cells. Using immunoSEQ multiplex PCR, the repertoire was profiled, and TCRdb retains in-frame clones only, with some absent. The table has fewer than 850,000 clones, 95% to 97% seen once. The sequence was obtained from a man between 25 and 39 years old in good health. The rearrangement uses TRBV13 and TRBJ2-7, with D perhaps assigned TRBD1 or TRBD2 (5 bases each). Sample: naive CD8+ T cells sorted from blood. The CDR3 spells CASSYTGTSYEQYF. Written as DNA, the CDR3 is TGTGCCAGCAGCTACACCGGGACCTCCTACGAGCAGTACTTC.